The entry below describes one T cell receptor beta chain. It has no known antigen specificity. Base quality data are lacking; no much larger clone is found one base away. TCR CDR3 regions were amplified from genomic DNA by multiplex PCR using the deep immunoSEQ assay. For each cell subset, the extracted genomic DNA was distributed evenly across all wells of several immunoSEQ 96-well plates, and each plate served as one replicate. For unsorted PBMC, 250 to 300 ng genomic DNA, equal to tens of thousands of T cell genomes, was loaded into each replicate PCR. Ten immunoSEQ deep assay plates were used to sequence unsorted PBMC genomic DNA. Purified libraries were measured with a Qubit 3.0 fluorometer, size-checked on a Bioanalyzer 2100, and measured again with the KAPA Library Quantification kit. A separate single-read 150-cycle Illumina NextSeq 550 flow cell was used to sequence each immunoSEQ 96-well plate. Turning to the authors' computational methods: Because only junctional sequences without quality scores were contained in the immunoSEQ output, filtering matching that applied to full-length reads could not be performed. To assign V/J genes and CDR3, sequences were annotated using PyIR, a Python wrapper for IgBLAST v1.9, with IMGT germline references. Reads were removed for weak V/J assignments (E-value above 1e-6), missing CDR3, stop codons, out-of-frame junctions, or ambiguous translated residues. V3J clonotypes were defined by identical inferred V gene, J gene, and CDR3 amino acid sequence. The percentage overlap between two repertoires was calculated by dividing the number of shared unique clonotypes by the size of the smaller repertoire. Richness of each repertoire was evaluated using RTK rarefaction, the Chao1 estimator, and Recon v2.1 estimates of unobserved clonotypes. The immuneACCESS repertoire file appears here via TCRdb, limited to in-frame rearrangements. These files lack a portion of the clones; in checked studies, under half of the deficit traces to unresolved V genes, and the cause of the others is not known. The DNA was the basis for D and trimming; V, J and clone size are from that table. Present in this sample are about 530,000 clones, approximately 79% of which were seen just once. The leading ten clones occupy under 15% of the sample.

The record originates from a study of shared clonotypes between healthy human individuals (dated by TCRdb to 2020 to 2021). Notes on the research overall: The cohort comprised two women and a few men aged 18 to 49 years. Libraries were prepared and TCR repertoires were sequenced by different laboratories using diverse techniques, in order to increase sequencing depth and limit assay-specific biases. Per donor, leukapheresis produced somewhere between about 0.9 and 10 billion PBMCs. The study deeply sequenced blood TCR repertoires of five healthy adults to estimate repertoire size and the extent of clonotype sharing between individuals. The study at large found these results: Pairwise subsampling indicated that sequencing depth was expected to affect the degree of clonotype sharing among donors. Sampling was restricted to blood, and TCR repertoires in tissue are likely to differ from TCR repertoires in blood. The genetic and exposure-history diversity represented was limited by the small number of donors.

Healthy HIV-negative adults with no recently reported acute infections or vaccinations were included as donors. Every donor was a Caucasian adult residing in Nashville, Tennessee, USA. In the unsorted samples, 85 million to 100 million PBMCs were counted, and genomic DNA was extracted using the QIAamp DNA Blood Mini kit. After blood collection by leukapheresis, PBMCs were isolated using Ficoll-Histopaque density gradient centrifugation and then cryopreserved in the vapor phase of liquid nitrogen. V is cut back by 0 bases and J by 7 bases, with 6 bases in the junction unmatched. The germline V gene (reference sequence) supplies CDR1 SGHNT and CDR2 YYREEE. Its CDR3 holds 15 amino acids, cysteine through phenylalanine. Here the CDR3 DNA is all that survives: 45 bases in frame from base 1.

The sequence was obtained from a woman aged 40-49 years in good health. Some clones in this sample may be carry-over from other donors' samples. The chain was built from TRBV5-4 and TRBJ2-1, with TRBD2 identical over 8 junction bases. The sample taken for sequencing was PBMCs. The bases read TGTGCCAGCAGCTTGGGAGTAGCGGGACTAAATGAGCAGTTCTTC. This sequence encodes CASSLGVAGLNEQFF.